Listed below are T cell receptor beta chains from one sample, sequenced in a study of cytomegalovirus exposure and HLA in healthy donors. The table came from immunoSEQ multiplex PCR; TCRdb's copy has only in-frame clones and leaves some out. Here the sample spans about 120,000 clones, about 76% being singletons. The source material was PBMCs. All receptors come from a woman under 40 in good health and CMV-seronegative. Both conserved end residues are part of each CDR3. A D gene is named only where the DNA matches it firmly. Expanded clones get a size class; other rows say once, few or many, or leave the size out.

d_gene,v_gene,len,j_gene,abundance,CDR3aa,CDR3nt
TRBD1,TRBV28,14,TRBJ1-2,.,CASTSRDRGRGYTF,TGTGCCAGCACCAGCCGGGACAGGGGGCGAGGCTACACCTTC
.,TRBV19,15,TRBJ1-1,.,CASLGQLTMNTEAFF,TGTGCCAGCCTAGGACAGCTAACTATGAACACTGAAGCTTTCTTT
TRBD1,TRBV6-6,16,TRBJ2-2,few,CASSPPGQGNTGELFF,TGTGCCAGCAGCCCCCCGGGACAGGGGAACACCGGGGAGCTGTTTTTT
.,TRBV28,11,TRBJ2-3,few,CASGHADTQYF,TGTGCCAGCGGCCACGCAGATACGCAGTATTTT
.,TRBV28,13,TRBJ1-5,.,CASSYRGNQPQHF,TGTGCCAGCAGTTACAGGGGCAATCAGCCCCAGCATTTT
.,TRBV7-6,11,TRBJ1-1,.,CASTPGTEAFF,TGTGCCAGCACCCCCGGCACTGAAGCTTTCTTT
TRBD1,TRBV28,14,TRBJ2-7,.,CASSHDRDRYEQYF,TGTGCCAGCAGCCACGACAGGGATCGCTACGAGCAGTACTTC
TRBD2,TRBV4-1,15,TRBJ2-1,.,CASSAGTSLIGEQFF,TGCGCCAGCAGTGCCGGGACTAGCCTAATCGGGGAGCAGTTCTTC
.,TRBV6-5,12,TRBJ1-6,.,CASSFRYSPLHF,TGTGCCAGCAGTTTTCGGTATTCACCCCTCCACTTT
TRBD2,TRBV2,14,TRBJ2-5,.,CASSESGGIETQYF,TGTGCCAGCAGTGAATCGGGGGGTATTGAGACCCAGTACTTC
TRBD1,TRBV5-1,13,TRBJ2-1,once,CASSHDRGHEQFF,TGCGCCAGCAGCCATGACAGGGGGCATGAGCAGTTCTTC
TRBD1,TRBV28,16,TRBJ2-7,.,CASSPAFGQASYEQYF,TGTGCCAGCAGCCCAGCCTTTGGACAGGCGTCCTACGAGCAGTACTTC
.,TRBV9,15,TRBJ2-5,.,CASSATREPWGAQYF,TGTGCCAGCAGCGCCACGAGGGAGCCATGGGGGGCCCAGTACTTC
.,TRBV30,15,TRBJ1-1,.,CAWSSYRDRNTEAFF,TGTGCCTGGAGTTCATACAGGGATCGGAACACTGAAGCTTTCTTT
TRBD1,TRBV6-1,15,TRBJ2-7,.,CASTPGDRGDYEQYF,TGTGCCAGCACCCCGGGGGACAGGGGGGACTACGAGCAGTACTTC
.,TRBV28,12,TRBJ2-4,.,CASSLTVDIQYF,TGTGCCAGCAGTTTAACAGTAGACATTCAGTACTTC
.,TRBV7-6,15,TRBJ1-2,.,CASSLAHGTFYGYTF,TGTGCCAGCAGCTTAGCGCACGGGACATTCTATGGCTACACCTTC
TRBD2,TRBV7-7,17,TRBJ2-2,.,CASRRIGTRGGTGELFF,TGTGCCAGCAGACGGATTGGTACCCGGGGGGGGACCGGGGAGCTGTTTTTT
TRBD1,TRBV15,15,TRBJ1-5,.,CATSGQGNSNQPQHF,TGTGCCACCAGCGGACAGGGGAATAGCAATCAGCCCCAGCATTTT
.,TRBV9,14,TRBJ1-2,.,CASSVGGGTDGYTF,TGTGCCAGCAGCGTAGGGGGAGGGACGGATGGCTACACCTTC
TRBD1,TRBV19,15,TRBJ2-7,once,CASSTQGSGGGEQYF,TGTGCCAGTAGTACACAGGGGAGCGGAGGCGGCGAGCAGTACTTC
.,TRBV19,15,TRBJ2-6,once,CASSFQSSGANVLTF,TGTGCCAGTTCTTTCCAGTCCTCTGGGGCCAACGTCCTGACTTTC
.,TRBV28,15,TRBJ1-5,once,CASSSSGGKLQPQHF,.
.,TRBV4-1,14,TRBJ2-7,.,CASSHPGRGDEQYF,TGCGCCAGCAGCCACCCGGGCAGGGGGGACGAGCAGTACTTC
.,TRBV18,13,TRBJ2-5,.,CASSAGSQETQYF,TGTGCCAGCTCAGCCGGGAGCCAAGAGACCCAGTACTTC
TRBD2,TRBV11-3,14,TRBJ2-7,.,CASSLASGNDEQYF,TGTGCCAGCAGCTTAGCTAGCGGGAATGACGAGCAGTACTTC
TRBD2,TRBV15,16,TRBJ2-5,.,CATSRGTSGDQETQYF,TGTGCCACCAGCAGGGGGACTAGCGGGGATCAAGAGACCCAGTACTTC
.,TRBV19,17,TRBJ2-3,.,CASSLPGQYFSTDTQYF,TGTGCCAGTAGCTTGCCAGGACAGTACTTTAGCACAGATACGCAGTATTTT
.,TRBV10-3,13,TRBJ1-1,.,CAISAFLGAEAFF,TGTGCCATCAGTGCGTTTTTGGGCGCTGAAGCTTTCTTT
.,TRBV10-1,14,TRBJ2-5,.,CASSDSGYQETQYF,TGCGCCAGCAGTGATTCGGGATACCAAGAGACCCAGTACTTC
.,TRBV7-9,12,TRBJ1-3,few,CASSTFGNTIYF,TGTGCCAGCAGCACATTTGGAAACACCATATATTTT
.,TRBV5-1,16,TRBJ1-5,.,CASSPLETTQAQPQHF,TGCGCCAGCAGCCCTTTAGAGACTACCCAGGCCCAGCCCCAGCATTTT
.,TRBV11-2,11,TRBJ1-4,.,CASSFGSELFF,TGTGCCAGCAGCTTCGGCAGCGAACTGTTTTTT
.,TRBV27,14,TRBJ2-3,.,CASSFQPGRDTQYF,TGTGCCAGCAGTTTTCAGCCAGGAAGAGATACGCAGTATTTT
.,TRBV7-2,17,TRBJ2-3,.,CASSLWGSNTGTDTQYF,TGTGCCAGCAGCTTATGGGGCTCAAATACGGGCACAGATACGCAGTATTTT
TRBD2,TRBV14,16,TRBJ2-3,.,CASSQRSSGSTDTQYF,TGTGCCAGCAGCCAAAGATCTAGCGGGAGCACAGATACGCAGTATTTT
TRBD1,TRBV5-6,17,TRBJ2-1,.,CASSGGQGSSSYNEQFF,TGTGCCAGCAGCGGGGGACAGGGGTCCAGCTCCTACAATGAGCAGTTCTTC
.,TRBV10-1,11,TRBJ2-1,.,CASSDQNEQFF,TGCGCCAGCAGTGACCAGAATGAGCAGTTCTTC
TRBD1,TRBV18,16,TRBJ2-1,.,CASSPPAQGPYNEQFF,TGTGCCAGCTCACCACCGGCACAGGGGCCGTACAATGAGCAGTTCTTC
.,TRBV28,15,TRBJ2-1,.,CASSLTGTRYNEQFF,TGTGCCAGCAGTCTAACCGGGACAAGATACAATGAGCAGTTCTTC
.,TRBV5-4,14,TRBJ2-3,.,CASSLEPSTDTQYF,TGTGCCAGCAGCTTGGAGCCTAGCACAGATACGCAGTATTTT
TRBD1,TRBV27,15,TRBJ2-1,once,CACSHGQGRGNEQFF,TGTGCCTGCAGTCACGGACAGGGAAGGGGCAATGAGCAGTTCTTC
.,TRBV15,13,TRBJ2-1,.,CATRLGSYNEQFF,TGTGCCACCCGGCTAGGTTCCTACAATGAGCAGTTCTTC
.,TRBV27,13,TRBJ2-7,once,CASSLGSRYEQYF,TGTGCCAGCAGTTTGGGGAGTCGGTACGAGCAGTACTTC
TRBD1,TRBV5-1,16,TRBJ2-7,.,CASSFGPRQGAHEQYF,TGCGCCAGCAGTTTCGGACCCCGACAGGGGGCCCACGAGCAGTACTTC